Presented here are 24 T cell receptor beta chains from one specimen sequenced in a study of neurological immune-mediated disorders (dated by TCRdb to the late 2010s). Libraries came from 5' RACE. TCRdb names Illumina HiSeq 2500 as the instrument used. TCRdb reanalyzed the raw reads on its own, using fastp at Q25 for trimming and MiXCR for clone calling, and kept in-frame beta chains. One record per CDR3 amino acid sequence lists the most common genes and DNA. The sample data list fewer than 110,000 distinct CDR3 sequences, and about a tenth of these were observed just once. The biggest ten clones account for approximately 3.3% of the sample. The time point label on this specimen signifies: longitudinal time-point 3. Sequencing was performed on PBMCs. The receptors originated from a female donor with HTLV-1-associated myelopathy (HAM/TSP).

Comment on this clonotype: With a much larger clone just one base away, this may be a read error. The rearrangement joins TRBV20-1 to TRBJ2-1; a possible D gene is TRBD2 (6 bases). Germline assignment: CDR1 DFQATT and CDR2 SNEGSKA (reference sequence). The V and J ends lost 3 bases and 6 bases respectively, with 15 bases between them. This CDR3 comprises 14 residues. This CDR3 is CSARDTGGRNEQFF. Written as DNA, the CDR3 is TGCAGTGCTAGGGACACAGGAGGGCGCAATGAGCAGTTCTTC.

This clonotype has at least ten counts. In DNA, the CDR3 is TGTGCCATCAGTGATGGGGTTGCGTCCTACGAGCAGTACTTC. Its translation: CAISDGVASYEQYF. The V gene is TRBV10-3, the J gene TRBJ2-7; the D is unclear. The germline gives CDR1 ENHRY, CDR2 SYGVKD. The CDR3 loop spans 14 amino acids. Trimming left V 3 bases short and J 1 base short, with 10 bases between.

This clonotype was found many times. The V gene is TRBV27, the J gene TRBJ2-3; 7 bases are shared with TRBD2. The CDR3 spans 16 residues. Trimming cost V 0 bases and J 1 base; bases outside gene matches: 4. The germline V gene has CDR1 MNHEY and CDR2 SMNVEV (reference sequence). This chain's CDR3 is CASSLSGGGGTDTQYF. The DNA of the CDR3 is TGTGCCAGCAGTTTATCGGGCGGGGGAGGCACAGATACGCAGTATTTT.

This clonotype appeared a few times. V is TRBV10-3 and J is TRBJ2-3, with TRBD1 identical over 9 bases. The germline V gene encodes CDR1 ENHRY and CDR2 SYGVKD. The CDR3 consists of 14 residues. The junction had 6 bases not matched to a gene; V was cut back by 6 bases and J by 5 bases. The CDR3 DNA reads as TGTGCCATCAGCCCGGGACAGGGAAGAGATACGCAGTATTTT. Its protein product is CAISPGQGRDTQYF.

V and J are TRBV29-1 and TRBJ2-4; perhaps TRBD1 as D (5 bases). Trimming cost V 6 bases and J 7 bases, with 13 bases left between them. There are 12 residues in the CDR3. Germline V gene data show CDR1 as SQVTM and CDR2 as ANQGSEA. CDR3 DNA: TGCAGCGTGGCAGGGCAATCGAACATTCAGTACTTC. Translated, it gives CSVAGQSNIQYF.

The rearrangement uses TRBV7-2 and TRBJ2-1, with D uncertain. V lost 11 bases and J lost 0, with 11 bases in between. CDR1 is SGHTA and CDR2 is FQGNSA in the germline V gene. This CDR3 contains 13 residues. CDR3 in DNA: TGTGCCTTCGCGGTAAGCTCCTACAATGAGCAGTTCTTC. Its translation: CAFAVSSYNEQFF.

The CDR3 nucleotides read TGTGCCAGCAGCTGGGGGCTGGAGACCCAGTACTTC. This sequence encodes CASSWGLETQYF. This chain uses TRBV5-5 with TRBJ2-5; tentatively, D is TRBD1 (6 bases). The CDR3 spans 12 residues. With 3 bases removed from V and 5 bases from J, the gap between germline ends came to 8 bases. Germline V gene lookup returns CDR1 SGHKS and CDR2 YYEKEE (reference sequence).

This clonotype was seen at least ten times. The chain combines TRBV5-1 with TRBJ2-3, with 8 bases fitting TRBD1. Trimming at V came to 1 base and at J to 1 base, leaving 5 bases not matched to a gene. The CDR3 has 16 residues. Germline CDR1 and CDR2: SGHRS and YFSETQ. The CDR3: CASSLQGAGGTDTQYF. The CDR3 DNA follows: TGCGCCAGCAGCTTGCAGGGGGCGGGCGGCACAGATACGCAGTATTTT.

This clonotype occurred many times. The junction differs from germline at one of its ends, possibly a read error. The J gene is TRBJ2-3, the V gene TRBV5-1; 10 nucleotides line up with TRBD2. The CDR3 length is 18 residues. CDR1 SGHRS and CDR2 YFSETQ come from the germline V gene. CDR3 loop: CASRLGVTAGGLRDTQYF. The DNA for the CDR3 is TGCGCCAGCAGGTTGGGAGTTACAGCGGGGGGGTTGAGAGATACGCAGTATTTT.

This clonotype has at least ten counts. V and J are TRBV7-2 and TRBJ2-7; weak D call: TRBD1 (6 bases). The CDR3 sequence is 14 residues long. Trimming stripped 3 bases from V and 2 bases from J, with 11 bases between. The germline V gene has CDR1 SGHTA and CDR2 FQGNSA. The CDR3 protein is CASSLSTGTYEQYF. The CDR3 bases are TGTGCCAGCAGCTTGTCGACAGGAACCTACGAGCAGTACTTC.

This clonotype showed up many times. The chain links TRBV20-1 to TRBJ2-3; D is perhaps TRBD2 (5 bases). Trimming took off 1 base at V and 2 bases at J, with 19 bases between the two ends. The CDR3 totals 17 residues. Germline V gives CDR1 DFQATT, CDR2 SNEGSKA (reference sequence). CDR3 sequence (DNA): TGCAGTGCTAGAGGACGGACCTTTCCGGACTTCACAGATACGCAGTATTTT. Encoded protein: CSARGRTFPDFTDTQYF.

This clonotype was recorded many times. V and J are TRBV5-1 and TRBJ1-2, with D unresolved. Germline V gene lookup returns CDR1 SGHRS and CDR2 YFSETQ. This CDR3 is 14 amino acids long. V lost 0 bases and J 2 bases, leaving 8 bases between the germline ends. CDR3 residues: CASSLAEMNYGYTF. CDR3 bases: TGCGCCAGCAGCTTGGCCGAGATGAACTATGGCTACACCTTC.

This clonotype appeared many times. V usage is TRBV5-1 and J usage is TRBJ2-1; tentatively, D is TRBD1 or TRBD2 (6 bases each). Germline CDR1 and CDR2: SGHRS and YFSETQ. The CDR3 extends over 15 amino acids. V was trimmed by 2 bases and J by 5 bases, leaving 14 bases between them. CDR3 protein: CASSLGGPLDNEQFF. The CDR3 coding sequence is TGCGCCAGCAGCTTAGGGGGGCCTCTCGACAATGAGCAGTTCTTC.

This clonotype came up many times. The chain has TRBV5-6 and TRBJ1-3; a possible D gene is TRBD1 (5 bases). CDR3 length: 15 amino acids. The ends were cut back, 4 bases at V and 0 bases at J, with 11 bases in the middle. Per the germline V gene, CDR1 is SGHDT and CDR2 is YYEEEE. The CDR3 nucleotides are TGTGCCAGCAGCCTGGGACCCGCCTCTGGAAACACCATATATTTT. Encoded protein: CASSLGPASGNTIYF.

This clonotype turned up a few times. The chain joins TRBV2 to TRBJ2-1; 7 bases agree with TRBD1. CDR1 SNHLY and CDR2 FYNNEI come from the germline V gene. V trimming: 5 bases; J trimming: 3 bases; junction bases outside the gene matches: 4. The CDR3 runs to 14 residues. CDR3 coding DNA: TGTGCCAGCAGTCGGACAGGTAGCTACAATGAGCAGTTCTTC. It is translated as CASSRTGSYNEQFF.

Turning to this clonotype: It may be a read error: a sequence one base away is much more abundant. V and J are TRBV25-1 and TRBJ2-1; D perhaps matches TRBD1 (5 bases). Germline V CDR1 and CDR2: MGHDK, SYGVNS. This CDR3 contains 14 residues. CDR3 sequence (DNA): TGTGGCAGCAGTGAAACAGGCCCCTACAATGAGCAGTTCTTC. This gives the protein CGSSETGPYNEQFF.

As for this clonotype: With a much larger clone just one base away, this may be a read error. The chain couples TRBV20-1 to TRBJ1-1; D not certain. CDR1 and CDR2 from the germline V gene are DFQATT and SNEGSKA (reference sequence). The CDR3 is made up of 14 amino acids. CDR3 bases: TGCAGTGTACCAAGACCGCCCTTGAACGCTGAAGCTTTCTTT. Amino acid sequence: CSVPRPPLNAEAFF.

This clonotype has ten or more counts. V gene TRBV7-6 combines with J gene TRBJ2-7; the D is unclear. The ends were cut back, 5 bases at V and 0 bases at J, with 5 bases in the middle. The CDR3 consists of 12 residues. From germline, CDR1 is SGHVS and CDR2 FNYEAQ. The CDR3 sequence is CASSVSSYEQYF. DNA for the CDR3: TGTGCCAGCAGCGTGAGCTCCTACGAGCAGTACTTC.

This clonotype was observed many times. V usage is TRBV5-1 and J usage is TRBJ2-7; D gene ambiguous. The V gene lost 4 bases and the J gene lost 0 bases, with 11 bases spanning the gap. The V gene's germline CDR1 is SGHRS and CDR2 YFSETQ. CDR3 length: 14 residues. The CDR3 sequence is CASSLDQASYEQYF. The CDR3 DNA is TGCGCCAGCAGCCTGGACCAAGCCTCCTACGAGCAGTACTTC.

On this clonotype itself: This clone may be a read error of a much larger clone one base away. In nucleotides, the CDR3 is TGCGCCAGCAGCACAGGGACAGGGGGCGGAGATACGCAGTATTTT. Its protein product is CASSTGTGGGDTQYF. This chain uses TRBV5-1 with TRBJ2-3; 12 nucleotides line up with TRBD1. CDR3 length: 15 amino acids. Germline assignment: CDR1 SGHRS and CDR2 YFSETQ. The J segment lost 5 bases and the V segment lost 4 bases, leaving 5 bases of the junction unmatched. The whole variable domain, filled in from reference TRBV5-1 and TRBJ2-3, reads KAGVTQTPRYLIKTRGQQVTLSCSPISGHRSVSWYQQTPGQGLQFLFEYFSETQRNKGNFPGRFSGRQFSNSRSEMNVSTLELGDSALYLCASSTGTGGGDTQYFGPGTRLTVL.

This clonotype was seen many times. The chain recombines TRBV5-1 with TRBJ2-1, with D hard to call. V gave up 0 bases and J gave up 9 bases, with 16 bases separating them. The CDR3 consists of 15 residues. Germline V gene lookup returns CDR1 SGHRS and CDR2 YFSETQ. CDR3 sequence: CASSLAVVVLSEQFF. The CDR3 DNA reads as TGCGCCAGCAGCTTGGCGGTAGTAGTCCTCAGTGAGCAGTTCTTC.

This clonotype was seen many times. The rearrangement uses TRBV29-1 and TRBJ2-3, with D maybe TRBD1 (6 bases). Trimming stripped 1 base from V and 5 bases from J, with 19 bases between. Germline lookup yields CDR1 SQVTM and CDR2 ANQGSEA. This CDR3 is built from 16 residues. The CDR3 nucleotides read TGCAGCGTTGAAGGGGGATCGTACAGGGCTGGAGATACGCAGTATTTT. Translated, it gives CSVEGGSYRAGDTQYF.

This clonotype occurred many times. This chain joins TRBV10-1 and TRBJ1-6; D is undetermined. With 6 bases removed from V and 6 bases from J, the gap between germline ends came to 12 bases. The CDR3 has 14 residues. CDR1 and CDR2 from the germline V gene are WNHNN and SYGVQD (reference sequence). For the CDR3, the DNA is TGCGCCAGCAGCGAGGATCGTAGTAATTCACCCCTCCACTTT. Protein product: CASSEDRSNSPLHF.

This clonotype was seen repeatedly, ten times or more. V gene TRBV10-2 combines with J gene TRBJ2-7; D may be TRBD1 or TRBD2 (5 bases each). The CDR3 totals 10 residues. The germline V gene has CDR1 WSHSY and CDR2 SAAADI. Trimming removed 8 bases from V and 6 bases from J, with 8 bases in between. The CDR3 DNA reads as TGCGCCAGCGGGGGTGGCGAGCAGTACTTC. Translated: CASGGGEQYF.